The rows below give T cell receptor beta chains drawn from one sample of a study of blood T cell repertoires in COVID-19. Sequenced by immunoSEQ multiplex PCR; TCRdb stores in-frame clones only, minus some. The sample records a few hundred thousand clones, 87% being singletons. Sequencing was done on a sample of PBMCs or T cells enriched from blood (not recorded which). The receptors here all came from a woman aged 18-29 years who had recovered from COVID-19. CDR3s include the opening cysteine and the closing phenylalanine or tryptophan. D genes are given only for firm matches. Clone size is not always given. Where it is, it says once, few, many or a class for expanded clones.

CDR3aa | CDR3nt | v_gene | abundance | j_gene | d_gene
CASSLVWQGSYNSPLHF | TGTGCCAGCAGCTTGGTTTGGCAGGGGTCCTATAATTCACCCCTCCACTTT | TRBV5-5 | . | TRBJ1-6 | .
CASSVFGGVTDTQYF | TGTGCCAGCAGTGTCTTCGGGGGGGTGACAGATACGCAGTATTTT | TRBV2 | . | TRBJ2-3 | TRBD2
CASSLGDRTEAFF | TGTGCCAGCAGTTTGGGGGACAGGACTGAAGCTTTCTTT | TRBV12-3/TRBV12-4 | few | TRBJ1-1 | TRBD1
CASSQESSSGGYTDTQYF | TGTGCCAGCAGCCAAGAAAGTTCTAGCGGGGGATACACAGATACGCAGTATTTT | TRBV4-2 | . | TRBJ2-3 | TRBD2
CASSKGGATGANVLTF | TGTGCCAGCAGCAAAGGGGGTGCGACCGGGGCCAACGTCCTGACTTTC | TRBV5-5 | once | TRBJ2-6 | .
CASSNTYF | TGTGCCAGCAGCAATACATACTTC | TRBV5-6 | . | TRBJ2-4 | .
CASSLRSPGLAGFSDTQYF | TGTGCCAGCAGTCTACGCAGTCCAGGGCTAGCGGGATTCTCAGATACGCAGTATTTT | TRBV6-6 | . | TRBJ2-3 | TRBD2
CASSYRDRAAYEQYF | TGTGCCAGCAGTTACCGGGACAGGGCCGCCTACGAGCAGTACTTC | TRBV7-9 | . | TRBJ2-7 | TRBD1
CASSPTRDTASLDYEQYF | TGTGCCAGCAGTCCTACTAGAGACACAGCCTCCCTGGACTACGAGCAGTACTTC | TRBV27 | . | TRBJ2-7 | .
CASRRTGITEAFF | TGCGCCAGCAGGCGGACAGGGATAACTGAAGCTTTCTTT | TRBV5-1 | once | TRBJ1-1 | TRBD1
CASRLRVALENIQYF | TGTGCCAGCAGACTCAGGGTAGCCTTGGAAAACATTCAGTACTTC | TRBV28 | . | TRBJ2-4 | .
CASNLGPGGYTF | TGTGCCAGCAATTTGGGGCCTGGTGGCTACACCTTC | TRBV6-5 | . | TRBJ1-2 | .
CASSPEIRSWSTDTQYF | TGTGCCAGCTCACCGGAGATACGGAGTTGGAGCACAGATACGCAGTATTTT | TRBV18 | . | TRBJ2-3 | .
CASSWGTGGQEETQYF | TGCGCCAGCAGCTGGGGAACAGGGGGGCAGGAAGAGACCCAGTACTTC | TRBV5-1 | . | TRBJ2-5 | TRBD1
CASSLLTANTEAFF | TGTGCCAGCAGCTTATTGACAGCCAACACTGAAGCTTTCTTT | TRBV7-9 | . | TRBJ1-1 | .
CASSDRTGSQPQHF | TGTGCCAGCAGTGATAGGACAGGGTCTCAGCCCCAGCATTTT | TRBV2 | few | TRBJ1-5 | TRBD1
CASSLTSGRRSYNEQFF | TGCGCCAGCAGCTTGACTAGCGGGCGAAGGTCCTACAATGAGCAGTTCTTC | TRBV5-1 | . | TRBJ2-1 | TRBD2
CASSLDGSSTDTQYF | TGTGCCAGCAGCTTAGATGGTAGCAGCACAGATACGCAGTATTTT | TRBV5-5 | . | TRBJ2-3 | .
CASSKTAKETGHSTDTQYF | TGTGCCAGCAGCAAAACCGCGAAAGAAACGGGACATAGCACAGATACGCAGTATTTT | TRBV21-1 | . | TRBJ2-3 | .
CASSIQGQLNQPQHF | TGTGCCAGTAGTATACAAGGACAGCTGAATCAGCCCCAGCATTTT | TRBV19 | . | TRBJ1-5 | .
CASSLVQGAGYNSPLHF | TGTGCCAGCAGCTTGGTGCAGGGGGCTGGCTATAATTCACCCCTCCACTTT | TRBV5-4 | few | TRBJ1-6 | TRBD1
CASSTTSRGAVRPQHF | TGTGCCAGCAGCACTACTAGCCGGGGGGCTGTTAGGCCCCAGCATTTT | TRBV5-6 | . | TRBJ1-5 | .
CASKRTGAGNTEAFF | TGTGCCAGCAAAAGAACAGGGGCGGGGAACACTGAAGCTTTCTTT | TRBV6-5 | . | TRBJ1-1 | TRBD1
CASSLLRLSATAWREQFF | TGTGCCAGCAGCCTCCTTAGGTTATCCGCGACAGCCTGGAGAGAGCAGTTCTTC | TRBV7-9 | once | TRBJ2-1 | .
CASSTDSLSQPQHF | TGTGCCAGCAGCACGGACAGCTTAAGTCAGCCCCAGCATTTT | TRBV4-2 | . | TRBJ1-5 | .
CASSTSPGQYTGELFF | TGTGCCAGTAGTACGAGCCCAGGACAGTACACCGGGGAGCTGTTTTTT | TRBV19 | . | TRBJ2-2 | .
CASGWGGDYGYTF | TGTGCCAGCGGTTGGGGAGGGGACTATGGCTACACCTTC | TRBV6-5 | . | TRBJ1-2 | .
CASSFNSGGNQPQHF | TGTGCCAGCAGCTTTAATTCCGGAGGCAATCAGCCCCAGCATTTT | TRBV11-2 | . | TRBJ1-5 | .
CASSPDSLREQYF | TGTGCCAGCAGCCCGGACAGTCTTCGCGAGCAGTACTTC | TRBV7-9 | . | TRBJ2-7 | .
CASSNGGMEAFF | TGTGCCAGCAGTAACGGGGGGATGGAAGCTTTCTTT | TRBV6-2/TRBV6-3 | . | TRBJ1-1 | .
CASTSTVNYGYTF | TGTGCCAGCACTTCGACAGTAAACTATGGCTACACCTTC | TRBV28 | . | TRBJ1-2 | .
CASSTGTGSYNEQFF | TGTGCCAGTAGTACGGGGACAGGTTCTTACAATGAGCAGTTCTTC | TRBV19 | . | TRBJ2-1 | TRBD1
CSVERANYGYTF | TGCAGCGTTGAACGAGCCAATTATGGCTACACCTTC | TRBV29-1 | . | TRBJ1-2 | .
CASSQLFGTGESGYTF | TGTGCCAGCAGCCAATTATTCGGGACAGGGGAATCTGGCTACACCTTC | TRBV7-9 | . | TRBJ1-2 | TRBD1
CASSVVDRGALAEAFF | TGTGCCAGCAGCGTAGTGGACCGGGGGGCCCTGGCTGAAGCTTTCTTT | TRBV9 | . | TRBJ1-1 | .
CASSIAVSYEQYF | TGTGCCAGTAGTATAGCAGTCTCTTACGAGCAGTACTTC | TRBV19 | . | TRBJ2-7 | .
CASSFETGGADGYTF | TGTGCCAGCAGTTTTGAGACAGGGGGCGCCGATGGCTACACCTTC | TRBV28 | . | TRBJ1-2 | TRBD1
CASRQGGNSPQHF | TGTGCCAGCAGGCAGGGGGGAAATTCGCCCCAGCATTTT | TRBV2 | . | TRBJ1-5 | TRBD1
CASRRGLTNYGYTF | TGTGCCAGTAGGCGGGGCCTAACTAACTATGGCTACACCTTC | TRBV19 | . | TRBJ1-2 | .
CASLGDGGAQHF | TGTGCCAGCTTAGGAGACGGGGGGGCCCAGCATTTT | TRBV2 | once | TRBJ1-5 | .
CASSQLVGEGEQFF | TGTGCCAGCAGTCAGCTAGTTGGGGAGGGTGAGCAGTTCTTC | TRBV6-4 | many | TRBJ2-1 | TRBD2